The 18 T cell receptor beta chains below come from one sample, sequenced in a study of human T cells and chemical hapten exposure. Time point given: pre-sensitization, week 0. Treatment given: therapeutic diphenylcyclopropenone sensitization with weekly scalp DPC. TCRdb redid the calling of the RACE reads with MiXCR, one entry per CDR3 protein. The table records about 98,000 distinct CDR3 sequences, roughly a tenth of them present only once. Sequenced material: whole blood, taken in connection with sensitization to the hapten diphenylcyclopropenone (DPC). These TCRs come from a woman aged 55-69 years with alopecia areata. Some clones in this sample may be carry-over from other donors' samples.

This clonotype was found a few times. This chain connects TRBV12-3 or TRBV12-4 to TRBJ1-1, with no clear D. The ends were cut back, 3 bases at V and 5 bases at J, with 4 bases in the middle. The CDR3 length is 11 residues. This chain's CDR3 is CASSFLTEAFF. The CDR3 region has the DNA TGTGCCAGCAGTTTCCTTACTGAAGCTTTCTTT.

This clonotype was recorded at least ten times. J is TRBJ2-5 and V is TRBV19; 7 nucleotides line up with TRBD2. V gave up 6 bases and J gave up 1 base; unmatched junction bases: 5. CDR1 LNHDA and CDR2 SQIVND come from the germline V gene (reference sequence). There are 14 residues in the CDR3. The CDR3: CASSQPGGQETQYF. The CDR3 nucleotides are TGTGCCAGTAGCCAGCCGGGGGGCCAAGAGACCCAGTACTTC.

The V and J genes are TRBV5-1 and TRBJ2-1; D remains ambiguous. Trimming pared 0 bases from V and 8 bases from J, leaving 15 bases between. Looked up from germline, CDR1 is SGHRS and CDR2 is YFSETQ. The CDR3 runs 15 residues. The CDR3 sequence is CASSLDSATGYEQFF. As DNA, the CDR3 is TGCGCCAGCAGCTTGGATTCCGCCACGGGTTATGAGCAGTTCTTC. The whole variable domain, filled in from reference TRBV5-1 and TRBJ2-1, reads KAGVTQTPRYLIKTRGQQVTLSCSPISGHRSVSWYQQTPGQGLQFLFEYFSETQRNKGNFPGRFSGRQFSNSRSEMNVSTLELGDSALYLCASSLDSATGYEQFFGPGTRLTVL.

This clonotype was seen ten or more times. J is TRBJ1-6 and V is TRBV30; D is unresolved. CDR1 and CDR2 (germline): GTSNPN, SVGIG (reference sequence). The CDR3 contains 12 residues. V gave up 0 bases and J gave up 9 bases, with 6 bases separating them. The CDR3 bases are TGTGCCTGGAGTGTACCCAGTTCACCCCTCCACTTT. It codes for CAWSVPSSPLHF.

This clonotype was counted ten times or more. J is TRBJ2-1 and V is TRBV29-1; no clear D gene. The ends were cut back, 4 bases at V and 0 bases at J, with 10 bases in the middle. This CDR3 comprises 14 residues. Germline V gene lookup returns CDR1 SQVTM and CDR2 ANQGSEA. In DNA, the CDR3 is TGCAGCGTTGGAGGCGTCCTCTCCTACAATGAGCAGTTCTTC. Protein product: CSVGGVLSYNEQFF.

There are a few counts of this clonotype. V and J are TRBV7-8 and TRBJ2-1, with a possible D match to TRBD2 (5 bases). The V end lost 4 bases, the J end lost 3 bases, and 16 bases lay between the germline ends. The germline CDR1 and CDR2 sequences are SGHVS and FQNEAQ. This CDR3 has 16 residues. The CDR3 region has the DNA TGTGCCAGCAGCTCGATTACTAGTTCCGGCTACAATGAGCAGTTCTTC. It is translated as CASSSITSSGYNEQFF.

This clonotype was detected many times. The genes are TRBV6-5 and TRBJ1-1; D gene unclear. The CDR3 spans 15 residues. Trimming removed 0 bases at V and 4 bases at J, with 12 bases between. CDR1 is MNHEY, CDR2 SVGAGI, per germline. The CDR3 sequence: CASSYSGFYGTEAFF. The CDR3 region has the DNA TGTGCCAGCAGTTACTCTGGCTTTTACGGCACTGAAGCTTTCTTT.

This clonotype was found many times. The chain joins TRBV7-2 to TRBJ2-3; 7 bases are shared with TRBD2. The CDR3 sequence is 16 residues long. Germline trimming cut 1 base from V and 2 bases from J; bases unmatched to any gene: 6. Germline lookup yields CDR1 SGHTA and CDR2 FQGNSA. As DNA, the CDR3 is TGTGCCAGCAGCTTAGAACCGCGGGGGAACACAGATACGCAGTATTTT. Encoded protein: CASSLEPRGNTDTQYF.

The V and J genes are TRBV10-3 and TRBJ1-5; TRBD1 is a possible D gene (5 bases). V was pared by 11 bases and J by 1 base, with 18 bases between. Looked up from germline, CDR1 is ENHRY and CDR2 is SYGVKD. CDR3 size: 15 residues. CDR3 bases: TGTGCCTCCGACGGGGGACTCGGGAGCAATCAGCCCCAGCATTTT. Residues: CASDGGLGSNQPQHF.

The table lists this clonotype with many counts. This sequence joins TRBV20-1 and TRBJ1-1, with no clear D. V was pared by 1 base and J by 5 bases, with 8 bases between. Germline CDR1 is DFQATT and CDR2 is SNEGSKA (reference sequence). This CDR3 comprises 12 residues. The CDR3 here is CSARGTETEAFF. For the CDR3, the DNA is TGCAGTGCTAGAGGGACCGAGACTGAAGCTTTCTTT.

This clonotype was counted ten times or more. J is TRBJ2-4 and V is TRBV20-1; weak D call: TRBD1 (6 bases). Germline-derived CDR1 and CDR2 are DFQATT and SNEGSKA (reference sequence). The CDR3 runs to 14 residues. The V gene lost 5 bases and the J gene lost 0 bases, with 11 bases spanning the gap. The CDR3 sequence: CSASTGLAKNIQYF. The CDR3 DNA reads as TGCAGTGCTTCCACAGGGTTAGCCAAAAACATTCAGTACTTC.

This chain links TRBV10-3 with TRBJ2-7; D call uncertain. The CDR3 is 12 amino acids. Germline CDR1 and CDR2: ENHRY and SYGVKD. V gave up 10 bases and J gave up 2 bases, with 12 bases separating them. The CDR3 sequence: CASSPATYEQYF. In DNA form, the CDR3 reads TGTGCCAGCTCTCCGGCGACCTACGAGCAGTACTTC.

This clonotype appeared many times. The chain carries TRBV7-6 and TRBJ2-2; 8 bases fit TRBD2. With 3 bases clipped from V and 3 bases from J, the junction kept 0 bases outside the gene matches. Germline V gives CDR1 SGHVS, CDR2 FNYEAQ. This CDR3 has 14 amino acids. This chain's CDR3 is CASSFSGDTGELFF. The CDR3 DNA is TGTGCCAGCAGCTTTAGCGGGGACACCGGGGAGCTGTTTTTT. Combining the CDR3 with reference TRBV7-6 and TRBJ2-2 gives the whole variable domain GAGVSQSPRYKVTKRGQDVALRCDPISGHVSLYWYRQALGQGPEFLTYFNYEAQQDKSGLPNDRFSAERPEGSISTLTIQRTEQRDSAMYRCASSFSGDTGELFFGEGSRLTVL.

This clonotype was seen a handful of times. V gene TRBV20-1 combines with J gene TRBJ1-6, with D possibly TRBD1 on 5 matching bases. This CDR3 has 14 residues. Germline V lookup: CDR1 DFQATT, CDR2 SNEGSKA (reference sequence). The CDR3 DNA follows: TGCGGGGCAGAGATAAGCTCCTATAATTCACCCCTCCACTTT. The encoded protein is CGAEISSYNSPLHF.

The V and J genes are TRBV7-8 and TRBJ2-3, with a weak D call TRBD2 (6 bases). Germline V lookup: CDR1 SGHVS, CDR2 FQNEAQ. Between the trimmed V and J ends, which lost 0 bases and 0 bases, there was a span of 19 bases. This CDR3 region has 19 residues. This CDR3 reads CASSLAWLAMITSTDTQYF. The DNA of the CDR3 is TGTGCCAGCAGCTTAGCCTGGCTAGCGATGATAACTAGCACAGATACGCAGTATTTT. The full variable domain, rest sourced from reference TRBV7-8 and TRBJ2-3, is GAGVSQSPRYKVAKRGQDVALRCDPISGHVSLFWYQQALGQGPEFLTYFQNEAQLDKSGLPSDRFFAERPEGSVSTLKIQRTQQEDSAVYLCASSLAWLAMITSTDTQYFGPGTRLTVL.

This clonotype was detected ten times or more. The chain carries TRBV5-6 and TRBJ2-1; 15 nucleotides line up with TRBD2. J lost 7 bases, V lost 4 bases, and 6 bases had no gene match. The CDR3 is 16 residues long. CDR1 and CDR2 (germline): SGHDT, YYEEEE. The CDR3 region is CASSTGTSGGRNEQFF. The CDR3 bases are TGTGCCAGCAGCACCGGGACTAGCGGGGGGCGGAATGAGCAGTTCTTC.

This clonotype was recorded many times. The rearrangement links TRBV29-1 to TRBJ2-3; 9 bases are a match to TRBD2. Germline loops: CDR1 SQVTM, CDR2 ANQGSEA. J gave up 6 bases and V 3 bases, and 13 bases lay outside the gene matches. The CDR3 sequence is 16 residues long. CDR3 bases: TGCAGCGTTGACGGTAGCGGGGGCGCGCCTCCGGATACGCAGTATTTT. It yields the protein CSVDGSGGAPPDTQYF.

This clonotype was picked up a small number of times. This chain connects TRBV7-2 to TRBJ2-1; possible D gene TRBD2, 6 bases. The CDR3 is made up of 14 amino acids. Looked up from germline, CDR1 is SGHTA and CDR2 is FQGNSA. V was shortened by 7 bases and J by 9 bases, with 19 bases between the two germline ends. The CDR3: CASKPGPQEGEQFF. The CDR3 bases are TGTGCCAGCAAACCGGGACCCCAGGAGGGTGAGCAGTTCTTC.